One sample yielded the 28 T cell receptor beta chains listed below, sequenced in a study of shared clonotypes between healthy human individuals. Only CD45RO-negative cells positively selected for CCR7 counted as naive CD8 cells, so terminally differentiated effector memory CD45RA+ cells were excluded. This table comes from immunoSEQ multiplex PCR, and its TCRdb copy is limited to in-frame clones, with some not included. The sample holds around 1.9 million clones, 93% seen once. Sequencing used naive CD8+ T cells from PBMCs. All receptors come from a man younger than 35 in good health. Some clones in this sample may be carry-over from other donors' samples.

Regarding this clone: The same CDR3 is also encoded by other DNA sequences in this sample. The chain recombines TRBV27 with TRBJ2-7; D could derive from TRBD1 or TRBD2 (5 bases each). V was cut by 6 bases and J by 3 bases, with 12 bases left in between. CDR3 length equals 13 residues. From germline, CDR1 is MNHEY and CDR2 SMNVEV (reference sequence). The CDR3 sequence is CASSLGRYYEQYF. CDR3 bases: TGTGCCAGCAGCTTGGGACGGTACTACGAGCAGTACTTC.

The genes are TRBV13 and TRBJ2-7; D might be TRBD1 or TRBD2, each matching 5 bases. V dropped 5 bases and J dropped 6 bases, with 17 bases sitting between them. CDR1 is PRHDT, CDR2 FYEKMQ, per germline (reference sequence). The CDR3 totals 14 residues. The CDR3 nucleotides are TGTGCCAGCAGCCCTCCGGGACGCTCTAGCGAGCAGTACTTC. It translates to CASSPPGRSSEQYF.

Only one count was recorded for this clone. The V call is TRBV28, the J call TRBJ1-5; maybe TRBD1 (5 bases). The germline CDR1 and CDR2 sequences are MDHEN and SYDVKM. This CDR3 region has 15 residues. V was trimmed by 10 bases and J by 2 bases, leaving 18 bases between them. In DNA form, the CDR3 reads TGTGCCATCGGAGGTTTTACAGGCGGCAATCAGCCCCAGCATTTT. Translated, it gives CAIGGFTGGNQPQHF.

The chain combines TRBV19 with TRBJ2-7, with no clear D. V was clipped by 5 bases and J by 4 bases, with 15 bases between them. The CDR3 runs 14 residues. Germline V gives CDR1 LNHDA, CDR2 SQIVND (reference sequence). CDR3 sequence reads: CASSPLGREYEQYF. In DNA, the CDR3 is TGTGCCAGTAGTCCCCTGGGCAGAGAATACGAGCAGTACTTC.

The V call is TRBV12-2, the J call TRBJ2-7; the DNA was not compared with TRBD1, the D call given in the table. TRBV12-2 is listed as a pseudogene. The CDR3 is made up of 14 amino acids. CDR3 nucleotide sequence: TGTGCAAGTCGCTCAGTGGACAATAACTACGAGCAGTACTTC. Translated: CASRSVDNNYEQYF.

V and J are TRBV6-1 and TRBJ2-1; 7 nucleotides line up with TRBD2. The CDR3 is made up of 15 amino acids. Germline CDR1 reads MNHNS; CDR2 reads SASEGT. Trimming removed 6 bases from V and 2 bases from J; junction bases left unmatched: 7. CDR3 sequence: CASRNLAGAYNEQFF. CDR3 coding DNA: TGTGCCAGCAGGAACTTAGCGGGCGCCTACAATGAGCAGTTCTTC.

Worth noting for this clone: The sample contains more than one DNA sequence encoding this CDR3. The chain links TRBV15 to TRBJ2-3, with D possibly being TRBD1 (5 bases). In germline, CDR1 is LNHNV, CDR2 YYDKDF (reference sequence). The length of the CDR3 is 15 residues. Trimming removed 1 base from V and 1 base from J, with 9 bases in between. In nucleotides, the CDR3 is TGTGCCACCAGCAGAGGGGGCGAGGGCACAGATACGCAGTATTTT. The encoded protein is CATSRGGEGTDTQYF.

The chain employs TRBV5-1 and TRBJ2-7, with 7 bases that match TRBD1. The CDR3 contains 14 residues. Germline V gene sequence: CDR1 SGHRS, CDR2 YFSETQ. V dropped 3 bases and J dropped 2; count of bases not matched to a gene: 5. CDR3 coding DNA: TGCGCCAGCAGCTGGGGACAGAACCCCTACGAGCAGTACTTC. Its translation is CASSWGQNPYEQYF.

The chain couples TRBV9 to TRBJ2-1; 8 bases align to TRBD2. Germline loops: CDR1 SGDLS, CDR2 YYNGEE. V shed 0 bases, J shed 5 bases, and the junction held 4 bases outside the gene matches. CDR3 size: 15 residues. The CDR3 DNA reads as TGTGCCAGCAGCGTAGCGGGAGGGAATAACAATGAGCAGTTCTTC. Residues: CASSVAGGNNNEQFF.

This clone was found once. The chain joins TRBV9 to TRBJ1-1; unclear D gene. This CDR3 spans 14 amino acids. V was pared by 4 bases and J by 5 bases, with 15 bases between. The germline V gene has CDR1 SGDLS and CDR2 YYNGEE. DNA of the CDR3: TGTGCCAGCAGCCCCCCCGTAGGCGGGACTGAAGCTTTCTTT. This codes for CASSPPVGGTEAFF.

The chain couples TRBV11-2 to TRBJ2-5, with a weak D call TRBD2 (6 bases). This CDR3 is built from 14 residues. Germline V gene data show CDR1 as SGHAT and CDR2 as FQNNGV. V lost 3 bases and J lost 4, with 12 bases in between. The CDR3 DNA reads TGTGCCAGCAGCTTCTCGGCGGGAACAGAGACCCAGTACTTC. Protein sequence: CASSFSAGTETQYF.

The CDR3 loop reads CSVVKILAPSYEQYF. The DNA of the CDR3 is TGCAGCGTCGTAAAGATACTAGCGCCCTCCTACGAGCAGTACTTC. The rearrangement joins TRBV29-1 to TRBJ2-7; TRBD2 agrees at 7 bases. The junction had 11 bases not matched to a gene; V was cut back by 6 bases and J by 0 bases. This CDR3 spans 15 amino acids. Germline V gene sequence: CDR1 SQVTM, CDR2 ANQGSEA.

This clone was observed a handful of times. The same CDR3 arises from other DNA sequences in this sample as well. The chain employs TRBV27 and TRBJ2-7, with TRBD2 as a possible D gene (6 bases). This CDR3 has 13 amino acids. Trimming took 3 bases from V and 1 from J, leaving 7 bases between them. Germline V gives CDR1 MNHEY, CDR2 SMNVEV (reference sequence). The CDR3 DNA is TGTGCCAGCAGTTTGGGGGGTTCCTACGAGCAGTACTTC. It translates to CASSLGGSYEQYF.

This chain links TRBV11-2 with TRBJ2-7, with 7 bases matching TRBD1. The V and J ends lost 5 bases and 3 bases, in that order; junction bases with no gene match: 7. This CDR3 is 14 amino acids long. Germline CDR1 reads SGHAT; CDR2 reads FQNNGV. CDR3 DNA sequence: TGTGCCAGCAGCATCCGGGACAGCCACTACGAGCAGTACTTC. Translating it yields CASSIRDSHYEQYF.

In the case of this clone: This sample also contains other DNA sequences that code for the same CDR3. The V call is TRBV5-4, the J call TRBJ2-1; D unclear. This CDR3 contains 15 residues. The V and J ends lost 4 bases and 0 bases respectively, with 11 bases between them. The germline CDR1 and CDR2 sequences are SGHNT and YYREEE (reference sequence). Written as DNA, the CDR3 is TGTGCCAGCAGCCTCGACCTGAGCTCCTACAATGAGCAGTTCTTC. Its translation: CASSLDLSSYNEQFF.

This clone was seen a single time. This chain connects TRBV6-1 to TRBJ1-5, with D unclear. The CDR3 consists of 14 residues. V was trimmed by 5 bases and J by 2 bases, leaving 10 bases between them. CDR1 MNHNS and CDR2 SASEGT come from the germline V gene. The CDR3 DNA reads as TGTGCCAGCAGTAGGACCGGGGGCAATCAGCCCCAGCATTTT. As protein: CASSRTGGNQPQHF.

The rearrangement uses TRBV9 and TRBJ2-7, with D possibly being TRBD1 or TRBD2 (6 bases each). Trimming cost V 3 bases and J 4 bases, with 11 bases left between them. Per the germline V gene, CDR1 is SGDLS and CDR2 is YYNGEE. The CDR3 has 13 amino acids. This chain's CDR3 is CASSAGGQYEQYF. In nucleotides, the CDR3 is TGTGCCAGCAGCGCCGGGGGCCAATACGAGCAGTACTTC. Full variable domain (outside the CDR3, taken from reference TRBV9 and TRBJ2-7): DSGVTQTPKHLITATGQRVTLRCSPRSGDLSVYWYQQSLDQGLQFLIQYYNGEERAKGNILERFSAQQFPDLHSELNLSSLELGDSALYFCASSAGGQYEQYFGPGTRLTVT.

The gene calls are TRBV7-9 and TRBJ2-1; no firm D call. Germline-derived CDR1 and CDR2 are SEHNR and FQNEAQ (reference sequence). This CDR3 is built from 13 residues. The germline V and J ends were trimmed by 5 bases and 8 bases, with 13 bases remaining between them. The CDR3 protein is CASSTDLRDEQFF. CDR3 nucleotide sequence: TGTGCCAGCAGCACCGATCTCCGGGATGAGCAGTTCTTC. Drawing the rest from reference TRBV7-9 and TRBJ2-1, the complete variable domain is DTGVSQNPRHKITKRGQNVTFRCDPISEHNRLYWYRQTLGQGPEFLTYFQNEAQLEKSRLLSDRFSAERPKGSFSTLEIQRTEQGDSAMYLCASSTDLRDEQFFGPGTRLTVL.

This rearrangement joins TRBV27 to TRBJ1-5; possibly TRBD1 for D (5 bases). CDR3 length: 16 residues. The V gene's germline CDR1 is MNHEY and CDR2 SMNVEV (reference sequence). Trimming pared 6 bases from V and 0 bases from J, leaving 15 bases between. The CDR3 DNA reads TGTGCCAGCAGGCCATTATGGGGGGATAGCAATCAGCCCCAGCATTTT. Its translation: CASRPLWGDSNQPQHF.

The chain is built from TRBV6-5 and TRBJ2-3, with no clear D. The V and J ends lost 4 bases and 1 base respectively, with 9 bases between them. This CDR3 region has 14 residues. In germline, CDR1 is MNHEY, CDR2 SVGAGI. CDR3 sequence (DNA): TGTGCCAGCAGTTCATTACGGGGCACAGATACGCAGTATTTT. Amino acids: CASSSLRGTDTQYF.

V and J are TRBV14 and TRBJ2-3; no clear D. Germline V gene sequence: CDR1 SGHDN, CDR2 FVKESK. This CDR3 spans 15 amino acids. V gave up 3 bases and J gave up 0 bases, with 10 bases separating them. This chain's CDR3 is CASSHGFTSTDTQYF. For the CDR3, the DNA is TGTGCCAGCAGCCACGGTTTTACTAGCACAGATACGCAGTATTTT. Based on the CDR3 plus reference TRBV14 and TRBJ2-3, the full variable domain is EAGVTQFPSHSVIEKGQTVTLRCDPISGHDNLYWYRRVMGKEIKFLLHFVKESKQDESGMPNNRFLAERTGGTYSTLKVQPAELEDSGVYFCASSHGFTSTDTQYFGPGTRLTVL.

The CDR3 bases are TGCGCCAGCAGCCCCAGTGGCGGGAGGATGGCAGATACGCAGTATTTT. This translates into CASSPSGGRMADTQYF. The rearrangement joins TRBV4-3 to TRBJ2-3; 8 nucleotides align to TRBD2. V gave up 4 bases and J gave up 4 bases; unmatched junction bases: 10. There are 16 residues in the CDR3. The V gene's germline CDR1 is LGHNA and CDR2 YSLEER.

The rearrangement uses TRBV19 and TRBJ2-7; D is ambiguous. CDR1 LNHDA and CDR2 SQIVND come from the germline V gene (reference sequence). V lost 2 bases and J 0 bases, leaving 11 bases between the germline ends. The CDR3 consists of 15 residues. CDR3 sequence reads: CASSISARFSYEQYF. The CDR3 DNA reads as TGTGCCAGTAGTATATCCGCGCGGTTCTCCTACGAGCAGTACTTC. Together with reference TRBV19 and TRBJ2-7, the CDR3 gives the full variable domain: DGGITQSPKYLFRKEGQNVTLSCEQNLNHDAMYWYRQDPGQGLRLIYYSQIVNDFQKGDIAEGYSVSREKKESFPLTVTSAQKNPTAFYLCASSISARFSYEQYFGPGTRLTVT.

V gene TRBV4-1 combines with J gene TRBJ1-2, with D hard to call. Germline values: CDR1 MGHRA, CDR2 YSYEKL. V shed 2 bases and J shed 2 bases, with 12 bases lying between them. The CDR3 sequence is 15 residues long. In nucleotides, the CDR3 is TGCGCCAGCAGCCAACAATTACACGGCAACTATGGCTACACCTTC. Its protein product is CASSQQLHGNYGYTF.

The J gene is TRBJ2-7, the V gene TRBV27, with D uncertain. V lost 6 bases, J lost 2 bases, and 8 bases lay in between. The CDR3 totals 12 residues. The germline CDR1 and CDR2 sequences are MNHEY and SMNVEV (reference sequence). The CDR3 sequence: CASRVRAYEQYF. The CDR3 bases are TGTGCCAGCAGGGTCAGAGCCTACGAGCAGTACTTC.

A note on this clone: Distinct nucleotide sequences in the sample also encode this CDR3. This sequence joins TRBV9 and TRBJ2-7; a weak D match, TRBD1 (5 bases). The V gene's germline CDR1 is SGDLS and CDR2 YYNGEE. This CDR3 has 14 amino acids. V lost 0 bases and J 1 base, leaving 8 bases between the germline ends. CDR3 in amino acids: CASSVDTGSYEQYF. The CDR3, as DNA: TGTGCCAGCAGCGTAGACACAGGTTCCTACGAGCAGTACTTC.

J is TRBJ2-1 and V is TRBV11-1; 9 bases map to TRBD1. Germline trimming cut 5 bases from V and 9 bases from J; bases unmatched to any gene: 8. This CDR3 is 14 amino acids long. Germline assignment: CDR1 SGHAT and CDR2 FQDESV (reference sequence). The CDR3 region is CASSPRDRVIEQFF. Written as DNA, the CDR3 is TGTGCCAGCAGCCCCCGGGACAGGGTAATTGAGCAGTTCTTC. Complete variable domain (other parts from reference TRBV11-1 and TRBJ2-1): EAEVAQSPRYKITEKSQAVAFWCDPISGHATLYWYRQILGQGPELLVQFQDESVVDDSQLPKDRFSAERLKGVDSTLKIQPAELGDSAMYLCASSPRDRVIEQFFGPGTRLTVL.

The count of this clone is one. The chain carries TRBV6-5 and TRBJ2-2; D remains unclear. The CDR3 spans 11 residues. In germline, CDR1 is MNHEY, CDR2 SVGAGI. V lost 8 bases, J lost 6 bases, and 7 bases lay in between. The CDR3, as DNA: TGTGCCAGCGGGGTCGCCGGGGAGCTGTTTTTT. This sequence encodes CASGVAGELFF.